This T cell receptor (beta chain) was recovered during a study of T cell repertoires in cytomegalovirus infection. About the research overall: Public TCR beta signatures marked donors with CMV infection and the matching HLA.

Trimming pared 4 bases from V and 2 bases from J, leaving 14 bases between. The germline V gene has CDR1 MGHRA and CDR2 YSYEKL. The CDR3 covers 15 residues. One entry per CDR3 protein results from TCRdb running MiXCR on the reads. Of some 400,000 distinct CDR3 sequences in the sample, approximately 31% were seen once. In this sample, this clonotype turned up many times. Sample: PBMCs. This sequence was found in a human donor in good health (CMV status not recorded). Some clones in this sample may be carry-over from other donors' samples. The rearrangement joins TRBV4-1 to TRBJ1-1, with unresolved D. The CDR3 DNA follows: TGCGCCAGCAGCCTAGGGCCCCGTTCAAACACTGAAGCTTTCTTT. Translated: CASSLGPRSNTEAFF.